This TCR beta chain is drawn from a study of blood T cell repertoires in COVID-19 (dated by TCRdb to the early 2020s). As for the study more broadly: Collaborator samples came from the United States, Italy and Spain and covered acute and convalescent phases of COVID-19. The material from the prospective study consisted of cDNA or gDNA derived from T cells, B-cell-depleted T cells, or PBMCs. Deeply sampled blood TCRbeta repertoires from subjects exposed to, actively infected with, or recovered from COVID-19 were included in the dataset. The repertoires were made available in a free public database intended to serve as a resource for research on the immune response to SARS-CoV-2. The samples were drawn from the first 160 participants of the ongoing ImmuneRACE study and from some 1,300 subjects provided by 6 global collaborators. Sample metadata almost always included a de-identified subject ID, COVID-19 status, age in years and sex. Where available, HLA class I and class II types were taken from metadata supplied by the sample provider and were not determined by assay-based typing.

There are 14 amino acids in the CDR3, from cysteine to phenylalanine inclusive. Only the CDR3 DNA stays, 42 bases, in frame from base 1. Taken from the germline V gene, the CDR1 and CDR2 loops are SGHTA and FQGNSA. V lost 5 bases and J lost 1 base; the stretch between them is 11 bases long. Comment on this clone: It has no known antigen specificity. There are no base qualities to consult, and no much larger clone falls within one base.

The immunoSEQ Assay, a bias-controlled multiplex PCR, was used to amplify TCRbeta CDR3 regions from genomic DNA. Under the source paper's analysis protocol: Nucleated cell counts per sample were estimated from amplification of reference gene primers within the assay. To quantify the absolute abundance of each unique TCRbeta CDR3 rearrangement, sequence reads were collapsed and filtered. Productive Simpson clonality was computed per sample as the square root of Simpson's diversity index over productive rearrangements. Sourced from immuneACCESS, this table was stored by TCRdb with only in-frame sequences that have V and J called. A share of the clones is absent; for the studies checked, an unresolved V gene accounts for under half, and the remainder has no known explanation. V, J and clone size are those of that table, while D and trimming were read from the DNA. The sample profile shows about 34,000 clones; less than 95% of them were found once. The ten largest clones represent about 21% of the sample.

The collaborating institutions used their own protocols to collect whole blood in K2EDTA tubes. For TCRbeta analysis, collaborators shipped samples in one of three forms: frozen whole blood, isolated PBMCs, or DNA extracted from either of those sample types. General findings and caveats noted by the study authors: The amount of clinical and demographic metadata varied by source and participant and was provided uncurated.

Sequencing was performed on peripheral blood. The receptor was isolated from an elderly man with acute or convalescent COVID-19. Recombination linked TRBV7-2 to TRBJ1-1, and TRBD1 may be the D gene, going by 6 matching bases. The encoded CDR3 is CASSRGTPNTEAFF. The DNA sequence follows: TGTGCCAGCAGCCGTGGGACACCGAACACTGAAGCTTTCTTT.